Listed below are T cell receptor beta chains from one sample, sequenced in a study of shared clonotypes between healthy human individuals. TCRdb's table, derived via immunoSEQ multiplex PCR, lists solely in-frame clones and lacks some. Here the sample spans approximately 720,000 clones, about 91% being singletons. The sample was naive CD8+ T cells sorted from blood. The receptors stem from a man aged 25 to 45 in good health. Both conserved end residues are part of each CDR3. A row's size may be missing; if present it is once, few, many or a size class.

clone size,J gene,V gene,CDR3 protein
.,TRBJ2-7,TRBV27,CASSLSAAYEQYF
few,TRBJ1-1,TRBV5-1,CASSRGQGATEAFF
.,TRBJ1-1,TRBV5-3,CARSLPGRGMNTEAFF
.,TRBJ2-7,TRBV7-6,CASSHGQGVYEQYF
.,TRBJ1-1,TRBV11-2,CASSFGSSGSITEAFF
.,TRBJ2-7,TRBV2,CASSTRGFYEQYF
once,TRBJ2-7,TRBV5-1,CASSLQGGHEQYF
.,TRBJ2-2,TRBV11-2,CASSFRNTGELFF
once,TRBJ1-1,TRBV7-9,CASSLEEAFF
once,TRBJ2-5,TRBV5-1,CASSRTPGSQETQYF
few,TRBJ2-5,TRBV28,CASSFIQDQETQYF
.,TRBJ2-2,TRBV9,CASSVDRDETALAGELFF
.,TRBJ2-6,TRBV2,CASTHPSGANVLTF
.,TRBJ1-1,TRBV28,CASGDRVNTEAFF
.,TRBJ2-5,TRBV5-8,CASRPRELGETQYF
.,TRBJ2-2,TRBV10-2,CASRVSRDPTGELFF
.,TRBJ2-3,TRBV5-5,CASSLTSGSSDTQYF
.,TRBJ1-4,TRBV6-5,CASSSVTNEKLFF
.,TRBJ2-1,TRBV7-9,CASSLDGNYNEQFF
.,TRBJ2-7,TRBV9,CASSVGAPPYEQYF
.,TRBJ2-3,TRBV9,CASSPPRSCTDTQYF
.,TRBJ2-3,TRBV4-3,CASSQEPTSGTSTDTQYF
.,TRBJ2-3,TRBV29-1,CSVDRTGGTDTQYF
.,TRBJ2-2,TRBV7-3,CASSLSQGRNTGELFF
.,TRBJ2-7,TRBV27,CASSLQSGRNYEQYF
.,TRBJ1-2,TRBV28,CASSLAGVYGYTF
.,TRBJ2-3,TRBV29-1,CSVEGLAGAVGTDTQYF
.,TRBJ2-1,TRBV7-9,CASSLARDNEQFF
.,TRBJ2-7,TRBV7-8,CASSSPGYPYEQYF
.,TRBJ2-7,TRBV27,CASSTAYEQYF
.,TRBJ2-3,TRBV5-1,CASSSGLAGRTDTQYF
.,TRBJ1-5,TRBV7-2,CASSLARGSPSNQPQHF
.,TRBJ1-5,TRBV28,CASSFSAQPQHF
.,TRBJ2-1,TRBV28,CASSFGVDNEQFF
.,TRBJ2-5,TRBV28,CASSLFGAEETQYF
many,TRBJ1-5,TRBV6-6,CASSWRGNQPQHF
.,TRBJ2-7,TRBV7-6,CASPSYEQYF
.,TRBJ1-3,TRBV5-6,CASSLDGATNSGNTIYF
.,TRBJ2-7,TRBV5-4,CASSFGQGTYEQYF
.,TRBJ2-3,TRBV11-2,CASSLDGFGVSTDTQYF
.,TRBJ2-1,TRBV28,CASSLLATTRPEQFF
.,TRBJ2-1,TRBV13,CASSQGTSGHNEQFF
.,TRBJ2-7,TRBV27,CASSLSSGSREQYF
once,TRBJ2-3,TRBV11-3,CASSLDPGGTQYF
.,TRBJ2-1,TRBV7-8,CASSGGTSGRTSRSYNEQFF
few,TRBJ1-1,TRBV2,CASIGGHTEAFF
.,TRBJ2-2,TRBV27,CASSLGVATGELFF
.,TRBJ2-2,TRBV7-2,CASSSTFGPGELFF
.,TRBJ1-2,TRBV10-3,CAIRIQGHGASNYGYTF
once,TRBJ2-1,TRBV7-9,CASSLVRGRSNEQFF
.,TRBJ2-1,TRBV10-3,CAISEPRIYNEQFF
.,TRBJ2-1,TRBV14,CASSPIAGALHHYYNEQFF
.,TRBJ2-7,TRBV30,CASLTSNYEQYF
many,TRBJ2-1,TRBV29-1,CSANGGTSYNEQFF
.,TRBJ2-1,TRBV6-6,CASSYSVGSSYNEQFF
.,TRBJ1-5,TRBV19,CASSIMSPGNQPQHF
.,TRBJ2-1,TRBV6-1,CASSEGTSGSQQFF
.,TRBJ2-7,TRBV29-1,CSVFRDYEQYF
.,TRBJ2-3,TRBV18,CASSPPEEPQRTQYF